The entry that follows covers one TCR beta chain sequence. The record originates from a study of T cell changes during pregnancy in multiple sclerosis. Method: immunoSEQ multiplex PCR; TCRdb's copy keeps in-frame clones and lacks some. Found here are some 97,000 clones, about 90% of them singletons; the top ten hold roughly 2%. Germline CDR1 reads SEHNR; CDR2 reads FQNEAQ (reference sequence). The V gene end was trimmed by 6 bases and the J gene end by 9 bases; junction bases not matched to a gene: 13. CDR3 length: 15 amino acids. This receptor was identified in a female donor with multiple sclerosis, enrolled in a pregnancy study. Sequences were derived from peripheral blood, sampled after pregnancy. The rearrangement uses TRBV7-9 and TRBJ2-1; 8 bases map to TRBD2. The CDR3 region is CASRDGTSGSGEQFF. The CDR3 DNA is TGTGCCAGCAGGGACGGGACTAGTGGTTCTGGTGAGCAGTTCTTC. Full variable domain (remainder filled in from reference TRBV7-9 and TRBJ2-1): DTGVSQNPRHKITKRGQNVTFRCDPISEHNRLYWYRQTLGQGPEFLTYFQNEAQLEKSRLLSDRFSAERPKGSFSTLEIQRTEQGDSAMYLCASRDGTSGSGEQFFGPGTRLTVL.